Reported below is one T cell receptor (beta chain). Its antigen is undetermined. Sequencing used immunoSEQ v3.0 at survey level. Repertoires were generated with immunoSEQ multiplex PCR, while TCRdb's copy carries only in-frame clones and drops some. Of tens of thousands of clones in the sample, over 80% were seen once. Every single participant having HIV got treatment inside the United States. CDR1 ENHRY and CDR2 SYGVKD come from the germline V gene. This CDR3 is 14 amino acids long. V lost 0 bases and J lost 5, with 10 bases in between. The data derive from a study of long-term antiretroviral therapy in people with HIV. Study-wide findings and caveats: Absence of data on ART adherence, viral resistance or therapy changes was noted.

The rearrangement uses TRBV10-3 and TRBJ1-1; D gene unclear. This TCR was sampled from a man aged 18 to 30 with HIV. The sequences come from unsorted PBMCs, collected 1 year after starting antiretroviral therapy. CDR3 amino acids: CAISESGGLTEAFF. As DNA, the CDR3 is TGTGCCATCAGTGAGTCAGGCGGGTTGACTGAAGCTTTCTTT.